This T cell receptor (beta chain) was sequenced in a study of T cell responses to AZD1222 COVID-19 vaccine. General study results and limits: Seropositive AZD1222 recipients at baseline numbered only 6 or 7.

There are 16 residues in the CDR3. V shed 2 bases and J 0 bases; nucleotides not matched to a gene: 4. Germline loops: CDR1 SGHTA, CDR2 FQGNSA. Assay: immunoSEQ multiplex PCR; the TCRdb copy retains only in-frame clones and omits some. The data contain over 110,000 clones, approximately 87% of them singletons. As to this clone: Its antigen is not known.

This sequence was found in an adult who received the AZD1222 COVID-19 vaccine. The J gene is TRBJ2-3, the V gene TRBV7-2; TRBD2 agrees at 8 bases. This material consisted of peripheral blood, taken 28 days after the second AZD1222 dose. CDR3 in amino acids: CASSLYQRGSTDTQYF. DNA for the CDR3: TGTGCCAGCAGCTTATATCAGCGGGGGAGCACAGATACGCAGTATTTT. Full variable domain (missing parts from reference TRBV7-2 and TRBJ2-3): GAGVSQSPSNKVTEKGKDVELRCDPISGHTALYWYRQSLGQGLEFLIYFQGNSAPDKSGLPSDRFSAERTGGSVSTLTIQRTQQEDSAVYLCASSLYQRGSTDTQYFGPGTRLTVL.